This T cell receptor (beta chain) was sequenced for a study of blood T cell repertoires in COVID-19 (TCRdb year 2020). With regard to the full study: Samples covering the acute and convalescent phases of COVID-19 were provided by collaborators in the United States, Italy and Spain. The prospective study material was composed of cDNA or gDNA derived from T cells, B-cell-depleted T cells, or PBMCs. The dataset comprised deeply sampled blood TCRbeta repertoires from subjects exposed to, actively infected with, or recovered from COVID-19. The repertoires were released in a freely available public database intended as a resource for research on the immune response to SARS-CoV-2. Samples came from the ongoing ImmuneRACE study (first 160 participants) plus 1,254 subjects from 6 global collaborators. A de-identified subject ID, COVID-19 status, age in years and sex were almost always included in the sample metadata. HLA class I and class II types, where available, came from metadata supplied by the sample provider rather than from assay-based typing. What the research found in general, with its limitations: How much clinical and demographic metadata was included differed by source and by participant, and the metadata was provided uncurated.

Each collaborating institution followed its own protocols to collect whole blood in K2EDTA tubes. For TCRbeta analysis, collaborator samples were shipped as frozen whole blood, as isolated PBMCs, or as DNA extracted from either sample type. TCRbeta CDR3 regions were amplified from genomic DNA by means of the immunoSEQ Assay, a bias-controlled multiplex PCR. Turning to the authors' computational methods: Within the assay, amplification of reference gene primers was used to estimate how many nucleated cells each sample contained. To quantify the absolute abundance of each unique TCRbeta CDR3 rearrangement, sequence reads were collapsed and filtered. For each sample, productive Simpson clonality was calculated as the square root of Simpson's diversity index across productive rearrangements. The source is immuneACCESS, and TCRdb retained only in-frame sequences with V and J called. Part of the clones is not carried over; for the studies checked, unresolved V genes explain less than half of this, and the remainder is unexplained. For V, J and clone size, that table is used; D and trimming come from the DNA. For this sample there are over 35,000 clones; roughly 85% appear just once. The leading ten clones occupy 8.5% to 10% of the sample.

Note on this clone: The clone's antigen remains unknown. Per-base qualities were not stored, and no clone one base away is much larger.

V is reduced by 1 base and J by 0 bases, leaving a spacing of 10 bases between them. Spanning cysteine to phenylalanine, the CDR3 consists of 17 amino acids. The kept DNA is CDR3 alone, 51 bases in frame from the first base. According to the germline V gene, CDR1 reads MNHNS and CDR2 reads SASEGT. This TCR came from a human donor in a cohort sampled during active COVID-19. In this chain, TRBV6-1 is recombined with TRBJ1-6, with no reliable assignment of the D segment. The source material was peripheral blood. CDR3 loop: CASSEVAPYSYNSPLHF. The DNA is as follows: TGTGCCAGCAGTGAAGTGGCCCCTTACTCCTATAATTCACCCCTCCACTTT.